Detailed here is one T cell receptor (beta chain). The data stem from a study of blood T cell repertoires in COVID-19. Turning to the study itself: Donors in the United States, Italy and Spain gave samples during acute or convalescent COVID-19. Sources were T cells, B-cell-depleted T cells, or PBMCs; the material itself was cDNA or gDNA.

Germline-derived CDR1 and CDR2 are SGDLS and YYNGEE. The CDR3 extends over 15 amino acids. With V trimmed by 4 bases and J by 6 bases, 6 bases remained unmatched. As handled by the study authors: The assay estimated nucleated cells by amplifying reference gene primers. Some clones are missing from TCRdb's copy, which holds only in-frame ones; the method was immunoSEQ multiplex PCR. The V and J calls and clone size are taken from that table; D and trimming were inferred from the DNA. This table has 85,000 or so clones, roughly 96% appearing once. Sequences were obtained from peripheral blood. J is TRBJ2-1 and V is TRBV9; TRBD2 matches at 11 bases. The clonotype originates from a human donor with active COVID-19. The donor label of this sample is uncertain. The CDR3 sequence: CASSLAGGHLNEQFF. The CDR3, as DNA: TGTGCCAGCAGCTTAGCGGGAGGGCATCTCAATGAGCAGTTCTTC.